These 17 T cell receptor beta chains came from one sample sequenced in a study of cytomegalovirus exposure and HLA in healthy donors. The PCR had 60 Vbeta and 13 Jbeta primers. Sequencing was performed with immunoSEQ multiplex PCR; in TCRdb, only in-frame clones are kept and a portion is missing. Here the sample spans some 67,000 clones, approximately 71% being singletons. The sequencing input was PBMCs. These receptor sequences come from a man in his sixties in good health and CMV-seropositive.

V usage is TRBV6-5 and J usage is TRBJ2-1, with no clear D. Per germline, CDR1 MNHEY and CDR2 SVGAGI. V was clipped by 6 bases and J by 8 bases, with 17 bases between them. The CDR3 is 14 residues long. In nucleotides, the CDR3 is TGTGCCAGCAGCCCGTACTTTAGCAGCGATGAGCAGTTCTTC. Translation: CASSPYFSSDEQFF.

The chain recombines TRBV5-1 with TRBJ2-1, with D possibly being TRBD2 (5 bases). Trimming stripped 4 bases from V and 1 base from J, with 15 bases between. The CDR3 has 16 residues. From germline, CDR1 is SGHRS and CDR2 YFSETQ. The CDR3 loop is CASSNSRVGSYNEQFF. The DNA of the CDR3 is TGCGCCAGCAGCAATTCGAGGGTGGGATCCTACAATGAGCAGTTCTTC. The complete variable domain, with remaining parts taken from reference TRBV5-1 and TRBJ2-1, reads KAGVTQTPRYLIKTRGQQVTLSCSPISGHRSVSWYQQTPGQGLQFLFEYFSETQRNKGNFPGRFSGRQFSNSRSEMNVSTLELGDSALYLCASSNSRVGSYNEQFFGPGTRLTVL.

This rearrangement joins TRBV7-2 to TRBJ2-1; 10 nucleotides align to TRBD2. V lost 5 bases, J lost 0 bases, and 1 base stayed unmatched. Per germline, CDR1 SGHTA and CDR2 FQGNSA. The CDR3 extends over 15 amino acids. CDR3 in DNA: TGTGCCAGCAGCCCTAGCGGGAGCTCCTACAATGAGCAGTTCTTC. It yields the protein CASSPSGSSYNEQFF.

This clone has only a few counts. This sequence joins TRBV5-4 and TRBJ1-2, with 12 bases identical to TRBD1. The length of the CDR3 is 16 residues. The germline CDR1 and CDR2 sequences are SGHNT and YYREEE (reference sequence). With V trimmed by 4 bases and J by 8 bases, 12 bases remained unmatched. The CDR3 sequence: CASSTPAGQGAWGYTF. The CDR3 DNA is TGTGCCAGCAGCACCCCCGCGGGACAGGGGGCTTGGGGCTACACCTTC.

The gene calls are TRBV6-5 and TRBJ2-7; 7 nucleotides match TRBD1. The germline V gene encodes CDR1 MNHEY and CDR2 SVGAGI. The CDR3 is 14 amino acids. The junction had 4 bases not matched to a gene; V was cut back by 2 bases and J by 3 bases. The CDR3 sequence: CASSYGQARYEQYF. The CDR3 DNA reads as TGTGCCAGCAGTTACGGACAGGCGCGCTACGAGCAGTACTTC.

The chain has TRBV15 and TRBJ1-4, with 7 bases lining up with TRBD1. The junction had 9 bases not matched to a gene; V was cut back by 5 bases and J by 6 bases. Per germline, CDR1 LNHNV and CDR2 YYDKDF (reference sequence). This CDR3 is built from 15 residues. The CDR3 DNA sequence: TGTGCCACCAGCCATAGGACAGGAATAGATGAAAAACTGTTTTTT. Amino acids: CATSHRTGIDEKLFF.

This sequence joins TRBV4-1 and TRBJ2-5; TRBD1 might be the D (6 bases). This CDR3 comprises 14 residues. Deletions cut 5 bases from V and 5 bases from J, with 15 bases between. Germline CDR1 and CDR2: MGHRA and YSYEKL. CDR3 sequence (DNA): TGCGCCAGCAGCGAAATTGAGGGGGACGAGACCCAGTACTTC. Protein: CASSEIEGDETQYF.

The J gene is TRBJ2-1, the V gene TRBV7-9; D unresolved. The CDR3 has 14 amino acids. The ends were cut back, 1 base at V and 2 bases at J, with 6 bases in the middle. Germline CDR1 SEHNR, CDR2 FQNEAQ (reference sequence). The DNA of the CDR3 is TGTGCCAGCAGCTTAGGCGGTCCCTACAATGAGCAGTTCTTC. Protein: CASSLGGPYNEQFF.

The rearrangement uses TRBV5-4 and TRBJ2-5; 10 positions match TRBD2. Germline V gives CDR1 SGHNT, CDR2 YYREEE (reference sequence). This CDR3 region has 16 residues. With V trimmed by 1 base and J by 4 bases, 7 bases remained unmatched. CDR3 sequence: CASSLKSGGAGETQYF. CDR3 bases: TGTGCCAGCAGCTTGAAGAGCGGGGGGGCCGGAGAGACCCAGTACTTC.

The chain uses TRBV27 and TRBJ2-7; a weak D match, TRBD1 (6 bases). The CDR3 has 17 amino acids. The germline V and J ends were trimmed by 4 bases and 3 bases, with 22 bases remaining between them. CDR1 is MNHEY and CDR2 is SMNVEV in the germline V gene (reference sequence). CDR3 DNA sequence: TGTGCCAGCAGTTCCATTAGCTCAGGGGAGCTCCGCTACGAGCAGTACTTC. Translating it yields CASSSISSGELRYEQYF.

The genes are TRBV7-8 and TRBJ2-7; 9 positions agree with TRBD2. This CDR3 is 14 amino acids long. V was pared by 2 bases and J by 6 bases, with 5 bases of the junction left unmatched. The germline gives CDR1 SGHVS, CDR2 FQNEAQ. Written as DNA, the CDR3 is TGTGCCAGCAGCTTACCCAGTAGCGGGGGCGAGCAGTACTTC. Translated, it gives CASSLPSSGGEQYF.

V and J are TRBV10-3 and TRBJ1-2, with unresolved D. The CDR3 totals 12 residues. Germline V gives CDR1 ENHRY, CDR2 SYGVKD. Trimming removed 7 bases from V and 6 bases from J, with 12 bases in between. CDR3 amino acids: CAITEDGDGYTF. The CDR3 bases are TGTGCCATCACCGAAGACGGAGATGGCTACACCTTC.

V is TRBV4-1 and J is TRBJ1-6, with D possibly being TRBD1 (6 bases). V dropped 2 bases and J dropped 0 bases, with 14 bases sitting between them. The CDR3 is made up of 18 amino acids. CDR1 is MGHRA and CDR2 is YSYEKL in the germline V gene. CDR3 coding DNA: TGCGCCAGCAGCCAATCACAGGGATCTAGCTCCTATAATTCACCCCTCCACTTT. This codes for CASSQSQGSSSYNSPLHF.

The rearrangement uses TRBV11-3 and TRBJ2-1; 7 bases align to TRBD2. The trim removed 2 bases at V and 7 bases at J, leaving 2 bases unmatched. Germline CDR1 reads SGHNT; CDR2 reads YENEEA. CDR3 length: 13 amino acids. The CDR3 DNA is TGTGCCAGCAGCTTATACGGGGGGAATGAGCAGTTCTTC. Translated, it gives CASSLYGGNEQFF.

This clone has just a few counts. The chain uses TRBV11-3 and TRBJ1-4; 9 bases line up with TRBD1. Germline V gene sequence: CDR1 SGHNT, CDR2 YENEEA. This CDR3 contains 15 residues. J lost 2 bases, V lost 8 bases, and 6 bases had no gene match. CDR3 sequence reads: CASRTGDSTNEKLFF. CDR3 DNA sequence: TGTGCCAGCCGGACAGGGGATTCGACTAATGAAAAACTGTTTTTT. Full variable domain (remainder filled in from reference TRBV11-3 and TRBJ1-4): EAGVVQSPRYKIIEKKQPVAFWCNPISGHNTLYWYLQNLGQGPELLIRYENEEAVDDSQLPKDRFSAERLKGVDSTLKIQPAELGDSAVYLCASRTGDSTNEKLFFGSGTQLSVL.

This chain links TRBV9 with TRBJ2-1; TRBD2 might be the D (6 bases). The V end was cut by 0 bases, the J end by 1 base, with 8 bases between. This CDR3 comprises 15 residues. Germline V CDR1 and CDR2: SGDLS, YYNGEE. CDR3 protein: CASSVEAGSYNEQFF. The CDR3, as DNA: TGTGCCAGCAGCGTAGAGGCGGGATCCTACAATGAGCAGTTCTTC.

The chain combines TRBV5-8 with TRBJ2-2; 9 nucleotides agree with TRBD1. Germline trimming cut 4 bases from V and 0 bases from J; bases unmatched to any gene: 7. This CDR3 comprises 17 residues. Per the germline V gene, CDR1 is SGHTS and CDR2 is YDEGEE. DNA of the CDR3: TGTGCCAGCAGCGGGACAGGGCTGTCTACGAACACCGGGGAGCTGTTTTTT. Protein product: CASSGTGLSTNTGELFF.